This T cell receptor beta chain stems from a study of blood T cell repertoires in COVID-19. Authors' data handling: Reference gene primer amplification gave nucleated cell count estimates. The table came from immunoSEQ multiplex PCR; TCRdb's copy has only in-frame clones and leaves some out. V, J and clone size reflect that table, while D and trimming were determined from the DNA. The sample has some 140,000 clones, approximately 85% seen once. Germline CDR1 LNHDA, CDR2 SQIVND (reference sequence). The length of the CDR3 is 15 residues. V lost 8 bases to trimming and J lost 4 bases; unmatched junction nucleotides: 12.

This rearrangement joins TRBV19 to TRBJ2-3; 7 bases line up with TRBD1. The receptor's source is a man in his 60s with COVID-19, enrolled during active disease. Material for sequencing was peripheral blood. CDR3: CASGTAALGPDTQYF. CDR3 bases: TGTGCCAGTGGGACAGCTGCTCTAGGGCCAGATACGCAGTATTTT.